The present entry profiles one TCR beta chain with its context. It was during active infection that Seattle patients were enrolled and then longitudinally followed. The CDR3 loop spans 19 amino acids. CDR1 and CDR2 (germline): LNHNV, YYDKDF (reference sequence). Trimming cost V 3 bases and J 1 base; bases outside gene matches: 14. Generated by immunoSEQ multiplex PCR, the TCRdb table keeps only in-frame clones and is missing some. The table has under 400,000 clones, around 87% seen once; the top ten hold under 11%. This entry comes from a study of blood T cell repertoires in COVID-19. In the study overall: The United States, Italy and Spain supplied acute and convalescent COVID-19 samples. The cDNA or gDNA used as material had been derived from T cells, B-cell-depleted T cells, or PBMCs.

The chain links TRBV15 to TRBJ2-2; the match to TRBD2 covers 7 bases. Sequencing was carried out using peripheral blood. The source is a young woman with COVID-19, enrolled during active disease. CDR3 amino acids: CATSRSGGRALKNTGELFF. DNA of the CDR3: TGTGCCACCAGCAGGTCGGGTGGGAGGGCCTTAAAGAACACCGGGGAGCTGTTTTTT.